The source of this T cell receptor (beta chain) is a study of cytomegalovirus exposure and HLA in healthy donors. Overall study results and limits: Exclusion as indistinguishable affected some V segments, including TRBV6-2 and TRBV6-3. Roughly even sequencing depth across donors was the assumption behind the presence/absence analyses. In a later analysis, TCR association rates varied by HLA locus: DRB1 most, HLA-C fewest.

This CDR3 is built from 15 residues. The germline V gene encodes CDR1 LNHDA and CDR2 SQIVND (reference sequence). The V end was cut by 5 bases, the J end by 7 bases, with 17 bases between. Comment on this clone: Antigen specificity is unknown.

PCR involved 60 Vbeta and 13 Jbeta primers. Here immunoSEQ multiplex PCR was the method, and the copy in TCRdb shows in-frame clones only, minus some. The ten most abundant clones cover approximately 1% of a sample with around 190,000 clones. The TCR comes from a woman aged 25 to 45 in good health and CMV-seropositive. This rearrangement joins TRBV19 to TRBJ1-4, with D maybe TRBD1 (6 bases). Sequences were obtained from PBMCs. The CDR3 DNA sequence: TGTGCCAGTAGTGTAATAGGGACAAGCAGTGAAAAACTGTTTTTT. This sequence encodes CASSVIGTSSEKLFF.